This TCR beta chain was sequenced in a study of blood T cells in healthy people across ages. Study-level results: When set beside aged donors, long-lived donors presented more naive CD4+ cells and higher diversity.

Many counts were recorded for this clonotype. Its antigen is still unknown. RNA extraction gave at least 5.5 micrograms of total RNA per sample. Germline CDR1 and CDR2: LGHNA and YSLEER. CDR3 length: 15 residues. V was clipped by 0 bases and J by 0 bases, with 6 bases between them. Combining a sample-barcoded 5' primer with a J-beta primer mix, a second PCR ran for roughly 7 to 12 cycles. TCRdb reprocessed the 5' RACE reads with MiXCR, giving one entry per CDR3 protein. The sample lists hundreds of thousands of distinct CDR3 sequences, more than 25% occurring once. The sequence was obtained from an elderly woman in good health. Sequences were obtained from blood. The chain employs TRBV4-3 and TRBJ2-1; D is undetermined. CDR3 nucleotide sequence: TGCGCCAGCAGCCAAGATTGGGGCTCCTACAATGAGCAGTTCTTC. This gives the protein CASSQDWGSYNEQFF.